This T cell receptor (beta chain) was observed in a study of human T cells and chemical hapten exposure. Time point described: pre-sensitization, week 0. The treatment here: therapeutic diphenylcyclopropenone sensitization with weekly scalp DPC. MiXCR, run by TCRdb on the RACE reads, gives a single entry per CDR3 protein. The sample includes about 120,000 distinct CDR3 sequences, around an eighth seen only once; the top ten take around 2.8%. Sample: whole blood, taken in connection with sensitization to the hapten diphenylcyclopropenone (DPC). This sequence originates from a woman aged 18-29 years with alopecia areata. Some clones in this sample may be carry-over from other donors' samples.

CDR3 DNA: TGTGCCAGCAGTTTATTAGCAGGGAACACTGAAGCTTTCTTT. Its protein product is CASSLLAGNTEAFF. V is TRBV27 and J is TRBJ1-1; no firm D call. From germline, CDR1 is MNHEY and CDR2 SMNVEV (reference sequence). The CDR3 sequence is 14 residues long. Trimming cost V 1 base and J 1 base, with 7 bases left between them.